The 16 T cell receptor beta chains presented below share a single source sample, sequenced in a study of vaccination and CD4 T cells after COVID-19. The assay that was used to sequence DNA from cultured CD4+ T cells was the Oncomine TCR Beta short-read assay. Via MiXCR, TCRdb re-called the PCR reads, giving one row per CDR3 protein. Of fewer than 3,000 distinct CDR3 sequences listed, 25% to 30% are singletons. These receptors are not linked to any known antigen. The treatment: roughly 11-day PBMC culture with coronavirus spike peptide pools or control peptides (ViraFEST assay). Sequences were derived from CD4+ T cells from blood, cultured in vitro, sampled after SARS-CoV-2 vaccination. The source of these receptors is a human donor who had recovered from COVID-19.

By frequency in the sample, this clonotype is medium-sized. J is TRBJ2-7 and V is TRBV7-8; D gene unclear. Per the germline V gene, CDR1 is SGHVS and CDR2 is FQNEAQ. Deletions cut 1 base from V and 0 bases from J, with 13 bases between. The CDR3 has 16 residues. The CDR3 is CASSLVPTTYSYEQYF. The CDR3 DNA follows: TGTGCCAGCAGCTTAGTCCCGACAACCTACTCCTACGAGCAGTACTTC.

This clonotype is medium-sized within its sample. The rearrangement uses TRBV7-2 and TRBJ2-7; 9 bases are shared with TRBD2. CDR3 length: 16 residues. Germline values: CDR1 SGHTA, CDR2 FQGNSA. V was clipped by 1 base and J by 4 bases; unmatched bases: 8. The CDR3, as DNA: TGTGCCAGCAGCTTAGTCGCGGGGGGGAGGGTGTACGAGCAGTACTTC. Protein sequence: CASSLVAGGRVYEQYF.

This rearrangement joins TRBV7-3 to TRBJ2-7; 7 positions agree with TRBD2. Germline CDR1 is SGHTA and CDR2 is FQGTGA. V lost 4 bases, J lost 2 bases, and 11 bases stayed unmatched. The length of the CDR3 is 16 residues. CDR3 residues: CASSSWMWGGTYEQYF. For the CDR3, the DNA is TGTGCCAGCAGCTCTTGGATGTGGGGGGGAACCTACGAGCAGTACTTC.

This clonotype was seen only a few times. J is TRBJ2-7 and V is TRBV11-3, with a weak D call TRBD1 (5 bases). Trimming removed 0 bases at V and 11 bases at J, with 8 bases between. Germline CDR1 reads SGHNT; CDR2 reads YENEEA. This CDR3 contains 11 residues. The CDR3 region is CASSLEQVKYF. CDR3 in DNA: TGTGCCAGCAGCTTAGAACAGGTTAAGTACTTC.

A few counts support this clonotype. This sequence joins TRBV10-3 and TRBJ2-7; 8 positions agree with TRBD1. The germline CDR1 and CDR2 sequences are ENHRY and SYGVKD. The CDR3 spans 14 residues. V lost 5 bases to trimming and J lost 7 bases; unmatched junction nucleotides: 10. The CDR3 here is CAISHPQGAREQYF. Here the CDR3 DNA reads TGTGCCATCAGTCATCCTCAGGGGGCGAGAGAGCAGTACTTC.

This clonotype has more than one count but fewer than ten. This chain links TRBV6-5 with TRBJ2-1; the D gene is possibly TRBD1 (6 bases). The CDR3 runs 14 residues. The V end lost 3 bases, the J end lost 8 bases, and 14 bases lay between the germline ends. Per germline, CDR1 MNHEY and CDR2 SVGAGI. This CDR3 is CASSYLRGLDEQFF. CDR3 nucleotides: TGTGCCAGCAGTTATTTGAGGGGGTTGGATGAGCAGTTCTTC.

The rearrangement links TRBV7-9 to TRBJ1-2, with D possibly being TRBD1 (5 bases). Trimming left V 0 bases short and J 2 bases short, with 7 bases between. The germline V gene encodes CDR1 SEHNR and CDR2 FQNEAQ (reference sequence). This CDR3 spans 14 amino acids. Written as DNA, the CDR3 is TGTGCCAGCAGCTTAGCGTCAGGGAACTATGGCTACACCTTC. Its translation is CASSLASGNYGYTF.

This chain connects TRBV6-1 to TRBJ2-7, with 7 bases fitting TRBD2. This CDR3 comprises 17 residues. Germline V gives CDR1 MNHNS, CDR2 SASEGT. J was trimmed by 2 bases and V by 4 bases; bases with no gene match: 14. The CDR3 DNA sequence: TGTGCCAGCAGTGGGGGGGGGGAGCAGCGCGGCCCCTACGAGCAGTACTTC. Its protein is CASSGGGEQRGPYEQYF.

The V and J genes are TRBV5-1 and TRBJ1-5; TRBD1 might be the D (6 bases). Per the germline V gene, CDR1 is SGHRS and CDR2 is YFSETQ. The CDR3 is 13 residues long. V was trimmed by 0 bases and J by 5 bases, leaving 6 bases between them. CDR3 protein: CASSLGQDQPQHF. The CDR3 region has the DNA TGCGCCAGCAGCTTGGGACAGGATCAGCCCCAGCATTTT.

This clonotype was counted a few times. The chain combines TRBV5-8 with TRBJ1-2, with D perhaps matching TRBD1 (6 bases). CDR3 length: 11 residues. The germline CDR1 and CDR2 sequences are SGHTS and YDEGEE. Trimming removed 4 bases at V and 7 bases at J, with 8 bases between. CDR3 in amino acids: CASSNRAGYTF. The CDR3 nucleotides are TGTGCCAGCAGCAACAGGGCTGGCTACACCTTC. The full variable domain, its missing parts supplied by reference TRBV5-8 and TRBJ1-2, is EAGVTQSPTHLIKTRGQQATLRCSPISGHTSVYWYQQALGLGLQFLLWYDEGEERNRGNFPPRFSGRQFPNYSSELNVNALELEDSALYLCASSNRAGYTFGSGTRLTVV.

This chain uses TRBV20-1 with TRBJ1-1; D is unresolved. The germline V gene has CDR1 DFQATT and CDR2 SNEGSKA (reference sequence). V was clipped by 5 bases and J by 5 bases, with 15 bases between them. This CDR3 has 13 amino acids. CDR3 in DNA: TGCAGTGCTCAACCCAGCGGTATGACTGAAGCTTTCTTT. This translates into CSAQPSGMTEAFF.

This clonotype was counted between two and nine times. V is TRBV7-8 and J is TRBJ1-2; 7 nucleotides line up with TRBD1. Germline trimming cut 4 bases from V and 0 bases from J; bases unmatched to any gene: 5. Per germline, CDR1 SGHVS and CDR2 FQNEAQ. This CDR3 contains 15 residues. This chain's CDR3 is CASSSRTGANYGYTF. CDR3 nucleotide sequence: TGTGCCAGCAGCTCTAGGACAGGAGCTAACTATGGCTACACCTTC.

The gene calls are TRBV7-9 and TRBJ2-1; 9 nucleotides line up with TRBD2. With 5 bases clipped from V and 5 bases from J, the junction kept 7 bases outside the gene matches. CDR1 is SEHNR and CDR2 is FQNEAQ in the germline V gene (reference sequence). The CDR3 has 15 amino acids. CDR3 sequence reads: CASSLRLAVHNEQFF. For the CDR3, the DNA is TGTGCCAGCAGCCTCAGACTAGCGGTCCACAATGAGCAGTTCTTC.

This chain links TRBV20-1 with TRBJ2-7, with 9 bases that match TRBD2. The length of the CDR3 is 15 residues. Germline CDR1 reads DFQATT; CDR2 reads SNEGSKA (reference sequence). V was clipped by 0 bases and J by 4 bases; unmatched bases: 7. As DNA, the CDR3 is TGCAGTGCTAGAGAACCGCCAGCGGGGGGATACGAGCAGTACTTC. Translated: CSAREPPAGGYEQYF.

This clonotype showed up just a few times. The chain couples TRBV7-2 to TRBJ2-2; TRBD1 agrees at 10 bases. This CDR3 is built from 15 residues. The V and J ends lost 5 bases and 5 bases, in that order; junction bases with no gene match: 5. Germline CDR1 reads SGHTA; CDR2 reads FQGNSA. The CDR3 nucleotides are TGTGCCAGCAGCCCTCGACAGGGGGCGACCGGGGAGCTGTTTTTT. It translates to CASSPRQGATGELFF.

The chain links TRBV7-9 to TRBJ2-1; a weak D match, TRBD1 (5 bases). The V gene lost 5 bases and the J gene lost 8 bases, with 19 bases spanning the gap. Per germline, CDR1 SEHNR and CDR2 FQNEAQ (reference sequence). The CDR3 length is 15 residues. The CDR3 is CASSQPLGLGDEQFF. CDR3 coding DNA: TGTGCCAGCAGCCAACCGCTTGGTCTAGGGGATGAGCAGTTCTTC.